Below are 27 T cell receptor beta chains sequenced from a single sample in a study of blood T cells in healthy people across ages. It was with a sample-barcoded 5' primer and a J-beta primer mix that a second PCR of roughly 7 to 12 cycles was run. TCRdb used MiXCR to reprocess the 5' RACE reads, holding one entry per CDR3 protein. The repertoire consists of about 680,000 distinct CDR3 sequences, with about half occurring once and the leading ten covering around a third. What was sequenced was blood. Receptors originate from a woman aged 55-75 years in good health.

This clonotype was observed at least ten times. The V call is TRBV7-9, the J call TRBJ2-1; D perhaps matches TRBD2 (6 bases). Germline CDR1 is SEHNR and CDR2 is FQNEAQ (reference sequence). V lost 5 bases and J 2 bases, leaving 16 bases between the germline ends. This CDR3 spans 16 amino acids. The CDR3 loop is CASSPASAQTYNEQFF. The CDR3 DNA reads TGTGCCAGCAGCCCCGCTAGCGCCCAGACCTACAATGAGCAGTTCTTC.

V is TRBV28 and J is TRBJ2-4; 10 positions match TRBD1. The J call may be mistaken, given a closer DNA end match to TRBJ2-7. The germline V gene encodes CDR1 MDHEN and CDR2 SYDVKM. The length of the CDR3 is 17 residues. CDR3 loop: CASRTGGFTWRSYEQYF. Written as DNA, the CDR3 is TGTGCCAGCAGGACAGGGGGCTTTACTTGGAGGTCCTACGAGCAGTACTTC.

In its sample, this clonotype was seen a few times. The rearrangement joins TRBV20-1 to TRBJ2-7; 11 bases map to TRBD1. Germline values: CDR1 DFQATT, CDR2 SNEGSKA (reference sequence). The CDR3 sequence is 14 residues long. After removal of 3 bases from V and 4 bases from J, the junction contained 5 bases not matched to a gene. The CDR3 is CSARPGQGGYEQYF. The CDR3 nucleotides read TGCAGTGCTAGGCCGGGACAGGGGGGTTACGAGCAGTACTTC.

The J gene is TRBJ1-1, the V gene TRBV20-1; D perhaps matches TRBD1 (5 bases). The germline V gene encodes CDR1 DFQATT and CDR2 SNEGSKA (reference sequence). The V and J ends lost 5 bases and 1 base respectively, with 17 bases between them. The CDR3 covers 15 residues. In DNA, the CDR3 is TGCAGTGCTCTCACATTCTGGGGGGGGAACACTGAAGCTTTCTTT. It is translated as CSALTFWGGNTEAFF.

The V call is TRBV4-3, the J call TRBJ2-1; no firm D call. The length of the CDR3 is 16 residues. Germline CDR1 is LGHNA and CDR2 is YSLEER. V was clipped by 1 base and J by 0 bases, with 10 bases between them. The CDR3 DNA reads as TGCGCCAGCAGCCAAGGAGCCTCGAGCTCCTACAATGAGCAGTTCTTC. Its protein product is CASSQGASSSYNEQFF.

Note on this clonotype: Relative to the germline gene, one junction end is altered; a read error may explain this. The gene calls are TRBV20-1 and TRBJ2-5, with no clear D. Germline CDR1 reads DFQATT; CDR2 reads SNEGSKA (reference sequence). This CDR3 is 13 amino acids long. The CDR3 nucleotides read TGCAGTGCGCGTGGCCCGGGTGTGGACGAGCAGAACTTC. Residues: CSARGPGVDEQNF.

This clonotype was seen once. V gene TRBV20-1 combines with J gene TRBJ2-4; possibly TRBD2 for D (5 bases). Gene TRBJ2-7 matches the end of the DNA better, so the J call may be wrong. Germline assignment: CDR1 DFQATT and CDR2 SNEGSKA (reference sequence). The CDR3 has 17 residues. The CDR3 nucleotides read TGCAGTGCTAGAGGGACTGGTGGCCTCTCAAGCTCCTACGAGCAGTACTTC. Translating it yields CSARGTGGLSSSYEQYF.

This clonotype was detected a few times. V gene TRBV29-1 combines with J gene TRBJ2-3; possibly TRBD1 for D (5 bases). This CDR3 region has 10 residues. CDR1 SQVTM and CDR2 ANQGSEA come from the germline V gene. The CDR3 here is CRGDTDTQYF. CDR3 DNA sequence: TGCAGAGGGGACACAGATACGCAGTATTTT.

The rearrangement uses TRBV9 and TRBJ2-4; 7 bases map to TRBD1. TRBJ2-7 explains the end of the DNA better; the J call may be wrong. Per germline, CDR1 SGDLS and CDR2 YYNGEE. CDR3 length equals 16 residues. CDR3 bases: TGTGCCAGCAGCGTAGAACCATGGGACAGTACCTACGAGCAGTACTTC. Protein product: CASSVEPWDSTYEQYF.

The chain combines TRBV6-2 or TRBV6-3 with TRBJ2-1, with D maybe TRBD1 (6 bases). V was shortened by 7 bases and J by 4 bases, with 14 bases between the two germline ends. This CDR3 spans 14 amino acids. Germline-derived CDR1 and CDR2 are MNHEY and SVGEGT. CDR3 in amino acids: CASKRTEGYNEQFF. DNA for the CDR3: TGTGCCAGCAAGCGGACAGAGGGATACAATGAGCAGTTCTTC.

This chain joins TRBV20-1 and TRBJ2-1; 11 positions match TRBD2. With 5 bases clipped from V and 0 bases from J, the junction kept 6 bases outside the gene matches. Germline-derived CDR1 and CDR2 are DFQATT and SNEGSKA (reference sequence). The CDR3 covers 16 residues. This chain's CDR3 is CSAGGSGRGSYNEQFF. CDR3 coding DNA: TGCAGTGCTGGGGGTAGCGGGAGGGGCTCCTACAATGAGCAGTTCTTC.

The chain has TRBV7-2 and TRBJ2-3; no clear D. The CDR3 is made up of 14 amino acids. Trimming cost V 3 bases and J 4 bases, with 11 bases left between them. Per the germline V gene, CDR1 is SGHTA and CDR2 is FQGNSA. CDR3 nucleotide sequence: TGTGCCAGCAGCTTTGCTAGAAAGGCAGATACGCAGTATTTT. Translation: CASSFARKADTQYF.

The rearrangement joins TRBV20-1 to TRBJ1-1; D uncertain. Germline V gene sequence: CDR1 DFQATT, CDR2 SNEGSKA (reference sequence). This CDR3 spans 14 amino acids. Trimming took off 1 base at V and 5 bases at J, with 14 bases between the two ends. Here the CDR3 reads CSARASGFDTEAFF. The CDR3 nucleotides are TGCAGTGCTAGAGCCTCGGGTTTTGATACTGAAGCTTTCTTT.

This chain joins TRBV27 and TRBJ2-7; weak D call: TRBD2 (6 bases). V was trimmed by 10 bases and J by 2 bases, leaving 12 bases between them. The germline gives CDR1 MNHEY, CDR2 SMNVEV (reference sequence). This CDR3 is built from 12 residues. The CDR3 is CATRLGPYEQYF. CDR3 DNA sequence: TGTGCCACCAGACTAGGTCCCTACGAGCAGTACTTC.

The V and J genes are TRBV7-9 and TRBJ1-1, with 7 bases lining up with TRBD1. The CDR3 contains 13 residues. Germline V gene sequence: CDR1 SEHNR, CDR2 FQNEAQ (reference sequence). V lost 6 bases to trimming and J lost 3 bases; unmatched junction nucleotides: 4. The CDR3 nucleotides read TGTGCCAGCAGTTCCAGGGGGGACACTGAAGCTTTCTTT. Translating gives CASSSRGDTEAFF.

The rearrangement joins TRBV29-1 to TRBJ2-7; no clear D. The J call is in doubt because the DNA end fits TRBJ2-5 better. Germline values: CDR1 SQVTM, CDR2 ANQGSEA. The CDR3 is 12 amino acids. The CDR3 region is CSVESGAETQYF. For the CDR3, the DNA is TGCAGCGTTGAGTCAGGTGCTGAGACCCAGTACTTC.

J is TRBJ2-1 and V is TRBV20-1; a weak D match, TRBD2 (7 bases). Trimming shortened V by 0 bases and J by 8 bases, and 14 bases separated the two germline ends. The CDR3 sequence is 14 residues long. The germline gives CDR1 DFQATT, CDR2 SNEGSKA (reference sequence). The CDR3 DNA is TGCAGTGCTAGAGATGCGGGGGCAAGGGATGAGCAGTTCTTC. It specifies CSARDAGARDEQFF.

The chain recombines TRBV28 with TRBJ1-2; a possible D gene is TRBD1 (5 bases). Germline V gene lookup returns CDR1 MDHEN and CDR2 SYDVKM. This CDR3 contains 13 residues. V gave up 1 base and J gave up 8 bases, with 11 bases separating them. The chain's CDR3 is CASSLSGTWGYTF. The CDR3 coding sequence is TGTGCCAGCAGTTTATCCGGGACGTGGGGCTACACCTTC.

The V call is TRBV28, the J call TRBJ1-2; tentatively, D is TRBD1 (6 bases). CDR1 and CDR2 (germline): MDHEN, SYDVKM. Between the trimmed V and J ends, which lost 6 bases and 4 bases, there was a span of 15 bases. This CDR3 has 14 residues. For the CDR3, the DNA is TGTGCCAGCAGAAGGGGGGCGGTAGGCTATGGCTACACCTTC. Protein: CASRRGAVGYGYTF.

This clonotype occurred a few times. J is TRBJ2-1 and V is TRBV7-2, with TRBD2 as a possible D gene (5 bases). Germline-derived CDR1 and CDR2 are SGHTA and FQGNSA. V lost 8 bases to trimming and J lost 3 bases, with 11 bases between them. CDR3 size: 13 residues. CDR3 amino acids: CASRVGGYNEQFF. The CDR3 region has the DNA TGTGCCAGCCGAGTAGGAGGCTACAATGAGCAGTTCTTC.

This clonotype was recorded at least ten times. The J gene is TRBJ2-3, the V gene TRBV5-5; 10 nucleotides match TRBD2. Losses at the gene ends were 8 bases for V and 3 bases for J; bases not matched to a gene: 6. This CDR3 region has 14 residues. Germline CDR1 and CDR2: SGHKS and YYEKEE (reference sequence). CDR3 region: CASTRTSGTDTQYF. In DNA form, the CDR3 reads TGTGCCAGTACCAGGACTAGCGGAACAGATACGCAGTATTTT. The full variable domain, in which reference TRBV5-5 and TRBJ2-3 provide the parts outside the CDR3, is DAGVTQSPTHLIKTRGQQVTLRCSPISGHKSVSWYQQVLGQGPQFIFQYYEKEERGRGNFPDRFSARQFPNYSSELNVNALLLGDSALYLCASTRTSGTDTQYFGPGTRLTVL.

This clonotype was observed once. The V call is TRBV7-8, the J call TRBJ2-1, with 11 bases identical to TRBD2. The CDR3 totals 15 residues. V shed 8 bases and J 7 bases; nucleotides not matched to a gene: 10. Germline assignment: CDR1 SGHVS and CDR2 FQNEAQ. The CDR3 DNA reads TGTGCCAGCGCCCTGGGGGCTAGCGGGGGGAATGAGCAGTTCTTC. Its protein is CASALGASGGNEQFF.

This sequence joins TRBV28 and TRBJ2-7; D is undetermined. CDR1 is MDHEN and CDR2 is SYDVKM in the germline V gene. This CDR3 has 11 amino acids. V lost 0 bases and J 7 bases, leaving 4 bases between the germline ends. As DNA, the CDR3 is TGTGCCAGCAGTTTATGGGGTGAGCAGTACTTC. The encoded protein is CASSLWGEQYF.

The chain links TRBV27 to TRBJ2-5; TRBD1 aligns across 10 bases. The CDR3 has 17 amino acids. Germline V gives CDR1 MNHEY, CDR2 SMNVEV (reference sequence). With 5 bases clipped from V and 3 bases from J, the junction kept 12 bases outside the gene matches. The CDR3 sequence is CASSLLSRQGAKETQYF. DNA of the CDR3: TGTGCCAGCAGTCTTCTATCCAGACAGGGGGCGAAAGAGACCCAGTACTTC.

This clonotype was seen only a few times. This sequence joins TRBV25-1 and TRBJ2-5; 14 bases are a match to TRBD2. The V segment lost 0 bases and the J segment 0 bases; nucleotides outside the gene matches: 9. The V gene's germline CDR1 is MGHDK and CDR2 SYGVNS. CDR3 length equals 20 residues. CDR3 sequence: CASSEYIGTSGRPYQETQYF. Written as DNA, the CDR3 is TGTGCCAGCAGTGAATATATAGGGACTAGCGGGAGACCGTACCAAGAGACCCAGTACTTC.

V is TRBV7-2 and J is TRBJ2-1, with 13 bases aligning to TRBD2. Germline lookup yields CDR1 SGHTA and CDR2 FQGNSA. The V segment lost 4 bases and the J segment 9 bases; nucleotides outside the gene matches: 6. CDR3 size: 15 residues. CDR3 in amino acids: CASSSRTSGSCEQFF. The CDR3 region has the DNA TGTGCCAGCAGCTCTAGGACTAGCGGGAGCTGTGAGCAGTTCTTC. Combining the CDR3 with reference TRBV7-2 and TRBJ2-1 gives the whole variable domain GAGVSQSPSNKVTEKGKDVELRCDPISGHTALYWYRQSLGQGLEFLIYFQGNSAPDKSGLPSDRFSAERTGGSVSTLTIQRTQQEDSAVYLCASSSRTSGSCEQFFGPGTRLTVL.

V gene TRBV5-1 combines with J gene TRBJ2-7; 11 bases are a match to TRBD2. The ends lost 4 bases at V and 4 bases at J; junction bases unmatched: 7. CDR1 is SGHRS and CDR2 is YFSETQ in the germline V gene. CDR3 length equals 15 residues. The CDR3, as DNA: TGCGCCAGCAGCGATACTACTAGCGGGAGTTACGAGCAGTACTTC. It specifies CASSDTTSGSYEQYF. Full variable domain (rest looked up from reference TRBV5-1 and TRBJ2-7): KAGVTQTPRYLIKTRGQQVTLSCSPISGHRSVSWYQQTPGQGLQFLFEYFSETQRNKGNFPGRFSGRQFSNSRSEMNVSTLELGDSALYLCASSDTTSGSYEQYFGPGTRLTVT.